This TCR beta chain was sequenced during a study of blood T cell repertoires in COVID-19. The CDR3 is made up of 16 amino acids. Germline CDR1 SGHTS, CDR2 YDEGEE. Deletions cut 0 bases from V and 2 bases from J, with 12 bases between. Original handling: By means of reference gene primer amplification, nucleated cell counts were estimated. Here immunoSEQ multiplex PCR was the method, and the copy in TCRdb shows in-frame clones only, minus some. V, J and clone size were drawn from that table, and D and trimming were deduced from the DNA. Among some 140,000 clones listed, just under 85% were seen once. This chain uses TRBV5-8 with TRBJ1-5, with a tentative D call TRBD1 (6 bases). The origin of this receptor is a woman in her sixties or seventies with acute or convalescent COVID-19. The sample taken for sequencing was peripheral blood. As DNA, the CDR3 is TGTGCCAGCAGCTTGGCAGAGGCAGGGGGCAATCAGCCCCAGCATTTT. This translates into CASSLAEAGGNQPQHF.